The 22 T cell receptor beta chains reported below all come from one sample, sequenced in a study of identical twins. In TCRdb, the 5' RACE reads were re-called with MiXCR into one record per CDR3 protein. This sample yields about 550,000 distinct CDR3 sequences, of which 20% to 25% are seen a single time; 0.48% belongs to the top ten. The data also belong to a second study, concerning yellow fever vaccine responses in identical twins.

Material: CD4+ T cells sorted from blood. These receptors were collected from a woman aged 18-29 years in good health.

This rearrangement joins TRBV12-3 or TRBV12-4 to TRBJ1-2; 9 bases agree with TRBD1. J was trimmed by 7 bases and V by 7 bases; bases with no gene match: 10. This CDR3 spans 14 amino acids. CDR3 region: CASTRTGAGRGYTF. CDR3 bases: TGTGCCAGCACAAGGACAGGGGCTGGGCGTGGCTACACCTTC.

This clonotype was picked up a small number of times. This chain uses TRBV9 with TRBJ2-3; TRBD2 aligns across 16 bases. V shed 3 bases and J 5 bases; nucleotides not matched to a gene: 6. CDR3 size: 17 residues. Germline loops: CDR1 SGDLS, CDR2 YYNGEE. The CDR3 loop is CASSDPGLAGGVDTQYF. As DNA, the CDR3 is TGTGCCAGCAGCGACCCGGGACTAGCGGGAGGGGTAGATACGCAGTATTTT.

The chain uses TRBV28 and TRBJ2-1, with D unclear. Germline lookup yields CDR1 MDHEN and CDR2 SYDVKM. Trimming left V 6 bases short and J 5 bases short, with 8 bases between. The CDR3 contains 12 residues. This CDR3 reads CASRTINNEQFF. The DNA for the CDR3 is TGTGCCAGCAGAACAATCAACAATGAGCAGTTCTTC.

CDR3 bases: TGTGCCACCAGCAGAAACGGAGATGAAAAACTGTTTTTT. This codes for CATSRNGDEKLFF. This chain links TRBV15 with TRBJ1-4; D not resolved. The CDR3 extends over 13 amino acids. The ends were cut back, 2 bases at V and 6 bases at J, with 7 bases in the middle. The V gene's germline CDR1 is LNHNV and CDR2 YYDKDF (reference sequence). The entire variable domain, with the rest obtained from reference TRBV15 and TRBJ1-4, is as follows: DAMVIQNPRYQVTQFGKPVTLSCSQTLNHNVMYWYQQKSSQAPKLLFHYYDKDFNNEADTPDNFQSRRPNTSFCFLDIRSPGLGDTAMYLCATSRNGDEKLFFGSGTQLSVL.

This clonotype has at least ten counts. The rearrangement links TRBV29-1 to TRBJ1-4, with D possibly being TRBD1 (6 bases). The CDR3 has 12 amino acids. Trimming pared 4 bases from V and 6 bases from J, leaving 9 bases between. The germline V gene encodes CDR1 SQVTM and CDR2 ANQGSEA. This CDR3 reads CSVVWTDEKLFF. As DNA, the CDR3 is TGCAGCGTTGTGTGGACAGATGAAAAACTGTTTTTT.

The J gene is TRBJ2-5, the V gene TRBV7-2; TRBD1 matches at 7 bases. Germline CDR1 is SGHTA and CDR2 is FQGNSA. This CDR3 comprises 15 residues. Trimming cost V 0 bases and J 5 bases; bases outside gene matches: 6. The CDR3 here is CASSLAIRQGETQYF. As DNA, the CDR3 is TGTGCCAGCAGCTTAGCGATCAGACAGGGCGAGACCCAGTACTTC.

This chain connects TRBV12-3 or TRBV12-4 to TRBJ2-1, with TRBD2 identical over 13 bases. J lost 4 bases, V lost 3 bases, and 9 bases had no gene match. This CDR3 contains 18 residues. The CDR3 DNA sequence: TGTGCCAGCAGTTTCCAAATGCCGGGACTAGCGGGATACAATGAGCAGTTCTTC. This gives the protein CASSFQMPGLAGYNEQFF.

The chain carries TRBV24-1 and TRBJ2-1; D possibly corresponds to TRBD2 (6 bases). The germline gives CDR1 KGHDR, CDR2 SFDVKD. V was pared by 1 base and J by 7 bases, with 7 bases between. The CDR3 runs 13 residues. CDR3 protein: CATSDFGGNEQFF. The CDR3, as DNA: TGTGCCACCAGTGATTTTGGAGGGAATGAGCAGTTCTTC.

The chain is built from TRBV28 and TRBJ2-2; D may be TRBD2 (6 bases). CDR3 size: 14 residues. CDR1 MDHEN and CDR2 SYDVKM come from the germline V gene. V shed 4 bases and J shed 6 bases, with 12 bases lying between them. DNA of the CDR3: TGTGCCAGCAGTTCTTACGGGAGCCCCGGGGAGCTGTTTTTT. Protein product: CASSSYGSPGELFF.

J is TRBJ2-7 and V is TRBV24-1; D might be TRBD2 (5 bases). The CDR3 length is 15 residues. Trimming left V 6 bases short and J 3 bases short, with 17 bases between. CDR1 and CDR2 (germline): KGHDR, SFDVKD. The DNA for the CDR3 is TGTGCCACCAGTTCGAGTAGCGAACGGCTCTACGAGCAGTACTTC. Amino acid sequence: CATSSSSERLYEQYF.

This clonotype was recorded only once. The chain recombines TRBV12-3 or TRBV12-4 with TRBJ2-4; D is unresolved. The V gene lost 5 bases and the J gene lost 10 bases, with 9 bases spanning the gap. This CDR3 spans 11 amino acids. The CDR3 protein is CASSPDWIQYF. In DNA, the CDR3 is TGTGCCAGCAGTCCAGACTGGATTCAGTACTTC.

The CDR3 here is CASSPTPGIGEQFF. The CDR3 nucleotides are TGTGCCAGCAGCCCGACGCCCGGGATTGGTGAGCAGTTCTTC. J is TRBJ2-1 and V is TRBV11-2; perhaps TRBD2 as D (5 bases). The germline V gene encodes CDR1 SGHAT and CDR2 FQNNGV. V lost 5 bases and J lost 9, with 17 bases in between. CDR3 length: 14 amino acids.

This clonotype turned up a few times. The V gene is TRBV7-7, the J gene TRBJ2-5, with D uncertain. From germline, CDR1 is SSHAT and CDR2 FNYEAQ (reference sequence). The CDR3 extends over 13 amino acids. V was pared by 4 bases and J by 4 bases, with 10 bases between. In nucleotides, the CDR3 is TGTGCCAGCAGCTCCCGAGTTTCAGAGACCCAGTACTTC. It specifies CASSSRVSETQYF.

This clonotype was seen more than once but under ten times. At one boundary the junction diverges from the germline segment, which might be a read error. The rearrangement joins TRBV20-1 to TRBJ1-6; the D gene is possibly TRBD1 (6 bases). The CDR3 is made up of 14 amino acids. Germline loops: CDR1 DFQATT, CDR2 SNEGSKA (reference sequence). The CDR3 protein is CSARGTPYNSPLHF. The CDR3, as DNA: TGCAGTGCCAGAGGGACACCCTATAATTCACCCCTCCACTTT.

The chain links TRBV7-2 to TRBJ1-6, with no clear D. CDR3 size: 13 residues. CDR1 SGHTA and CDR2 FQGNSA come from the germline V gene. V lost 5 bases to trimming and J lost 9 bases, with 11 bases between them. The CDR3 DNA reads TGTGCCAGCAGCGCGGCGACTGTTTCACCCCTCCACTTT. Translating it yields CASSAATVSPLHF.

In this sample, this clonotype turned up many times. The J gene is TRBJ1-5, the V gene TRBV12-3 or TRBV12-4; D is ambiguous. CDR3 length: 12 residues. Trimming took off 7 bases at V and 2 bases at J, with 6 bases between the two ends. DNA of the CDR3: TGTGCCAGCAAGTTAGGCAATCAGCCCCAGCATTTT. Its translation: CASKLGNQPQHF.

With respect to this clonotype: A much larger clone differs from this one at a single base, so this may be a read error. The CDR3 region is CASRRLGFSAKNIQYF. The CDR3 DNA reads as TGCGCCAGCAGGAGGTTAGGGTTTTCAGCCAAAAACATTCAGTACTTC. V is TRBV5-1 and J is TRBJ2-4; D ambiguous. Germline lookup yields CDR1 SGHRS and CDR2 YFSETQ. The length of the CDR3 is 16 residues. Trimming took off 5 bases at V and 0 bases at J, with 15 bases between the two ends.

This clonotype was recorded a few times. V gene TRBV5-1 combines with J gene TRBJ1-1; no clear D gene. Germline values: CDR1 SGHRS, CDR2 YFSETQ. Trimming stripped 4 bases from V and 1 base from J, with 11 bases between. The CDR3 is made up of 14 amino acids. The DNA for the CDR3 is TGCGCCAGCAGCGGTAGACTTGGGAACACTGAAGCTTTCTTT. Translated: CASSGRLGNTEAFF.

The genes are TRBV28 and TRBJ2-7; 11 nucleotides line up with TRBD1. Germline V CDR1 and CDR2: MDHEN, SYDVKM. CDR3 length: 13 amino acids. V shed 10 bases, J shed 4 bases, and the junction held 6 bases outside the gene matches. The CDR3 is CATQDRGLYEQYF. In DNA form, the CDR3 reads TGTGCCACCCAGGACAGGGGGCTGTACGAGCAGTACTTC.

This clonotype has a count of ten or more. J is TRBJ1-1 and V is TRBV12-3 or TRBV12-4; 8 bases line up with TRBD1. V was pared by 6 bases and J by 3 bases, with 9 bases of the junction left unmatched. This CDR3 has 15 residues. The CDR3 DNA is TGTGCCAGCAGCAGATTGACAGGGGCCCACACTGAAGCTTTCTTT. Protein: CASSRLTGAHTEAFF.

The chain uses TRBV11-1 and TRBJ2-1; 15 bases match TRBD2. V gave up 6 bases and J gave up 0 bases; unmatched junction bases: 9. The CDR3 length is 19 residues. The germline V gene encodes CDR1 SGHAT and CDR2 FQDESV (reference sequence). The CDR3 sequence is CASRPSGTSGGSSYNEQFF. The CDR3 bases are TGTGCCAGCAGACCCTCCGGGACTAGCGGGGGGAGCTCCTACAATGAGCAGTTCTTC.

V usage is TRBV6-1 and J usage is TRBJ1-1; D is uncertain. Germline V gives CDR1 MNHNS, CDR2 SASEGT. This CDR3 region has 14 residues. The V end lost 6 bases, the J end lost 5 bases, and 16 bases lay between the germline ends. CDR3 sequence reads: CASSPGSLGTEAFF. CDR3 DNA sequence: TGTGCCAGCAGCCCCGGATCCCTAGGGACTGAAGCTTTCTTT.